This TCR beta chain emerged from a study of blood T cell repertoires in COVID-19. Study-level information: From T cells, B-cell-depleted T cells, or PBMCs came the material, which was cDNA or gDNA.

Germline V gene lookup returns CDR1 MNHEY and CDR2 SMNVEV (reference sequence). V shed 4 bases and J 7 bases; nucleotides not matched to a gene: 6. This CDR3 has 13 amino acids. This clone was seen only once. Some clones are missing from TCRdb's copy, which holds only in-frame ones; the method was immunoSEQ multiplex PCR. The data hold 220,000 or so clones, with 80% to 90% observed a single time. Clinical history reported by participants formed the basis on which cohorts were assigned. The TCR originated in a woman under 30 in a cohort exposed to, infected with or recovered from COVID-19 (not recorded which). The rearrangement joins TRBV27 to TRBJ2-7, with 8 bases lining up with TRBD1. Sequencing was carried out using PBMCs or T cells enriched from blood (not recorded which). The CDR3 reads CASSSTGGREQYF. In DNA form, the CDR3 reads TGTGCCAGCAGTTCCACAGGGGGACGGGAGCAGTACTTC.